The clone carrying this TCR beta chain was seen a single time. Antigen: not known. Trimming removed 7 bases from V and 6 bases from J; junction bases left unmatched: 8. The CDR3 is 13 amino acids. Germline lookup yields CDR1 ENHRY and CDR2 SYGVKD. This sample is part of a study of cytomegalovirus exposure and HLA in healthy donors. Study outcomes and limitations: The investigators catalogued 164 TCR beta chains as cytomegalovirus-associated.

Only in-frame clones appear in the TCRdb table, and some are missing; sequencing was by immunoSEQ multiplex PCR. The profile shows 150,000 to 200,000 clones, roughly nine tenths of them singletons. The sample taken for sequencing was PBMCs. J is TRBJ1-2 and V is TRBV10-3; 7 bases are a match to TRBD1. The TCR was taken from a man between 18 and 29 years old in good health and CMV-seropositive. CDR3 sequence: CAIKGTGVNGYTF. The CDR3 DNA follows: TGTGCCATCAAAGGAACAGGGGTTAATGGCTACACCTTC.